By share, the clone carrying this TCR beta chain counts as medium-sized. V was trimmed by 5 bases and J by 4 bases, leaving 11 bases between them. The CDR3 spans 13 residues. The TRBV12-4/TRBJ1-2 clonotypes were amplified using barcode primers with ligated adaptors. One entry per CDR3 protein, called by TCRdb with MiXCR from the multiplex PCR reads. The sample includes a few thousand distinct CDR3 sequences, approximately 18% seen only once; the top ten take roughly a quarter. The sorted Tregs were CD4+CD25+CD127-/low cells. The sequence derives from a female donor with breast cancer. The sequencing sample was made of Tregs sorted from blood. The chain is built from TRBV12-3 or TRBV12-4 and TRBJ1-2, with unresolved D. Here the CDR3 DNA reads TGTGCCAGCAGTACTGGCGGAATCTATGGCTACACCTTC. Translation gives CASSTGGIYGYTF.